This TCR beta chain appears in the sequencing data of a study of blood T cell repertoires in COVID-19. Study summary: Acute and convalescent COVID-19 samples came from the United States, Italy and Spain. From T cells, B-cell-depleted T cells, or PBMCs came the material, which was cDNA or gDNA.

Trimming removed 4 bases from V and 3 bases from J; junction bases left unmatched: 6. Germline V gene data show CDR1 as SGHTA and CDR2 as FQGNSA. There are 15 residues in the CDR3. Authors' methods: It was from reference gene primer amplification that nucleated cell counts were estimated. TCRdb keeps only in-frame clones here, not all; method: immunoSEQ multiplex PCR. V and J calls and clone size are as listed in that table; D and trimming were resolved from the DNA. The sample has some 320,000 clones; roughly 88% are singletons. This chain connects TRBV7-2 to TRBJ1-3, with 7 bases that match TRBD1. The clonotype comes from a woman in her twenties or thirties who had recovered from COVID-19. Sequencing used peripheral blood. The DNA for the CDR3 is TGTGCCAGCAGCTCATCGACAGGGCTTGGAAACACCATATATTTT. Translation: CASSSSTGLGNTIYF.